The 29 T cell receptor beta chains presented below share a single source sample, sequenced in a study of human T cells and chemical hapten exposure. MiXCR was run by TCRdb on the RACE reads, yielding one entry per CDR3 protein. This sample has roughly 62,000 distinct CDR3 sequences; around an eighth occur once, and the top ten carry around 2.4%. Time point defined: patch test 3, about 24 weeks after DPC sensitization. Treatment specified: therapeutic diphenylcyclopropenone sensitization with weekly scalp DPC. Source: whole blood, taken in connection with sensitization to the hapten diphenylcyclopropenone (DPC). The source is a man under 40 with alopecia areata. Some clones in this sample may be carry-over from other donors' samples.

This clonotype was detected a few times. V gene TRBV4-3 combines with J gene TRBJ1-3; D gene uncertain. This CDR3 has 14 residues. V was clipped by 0 bases and J by 0 bases, with 3 bases between them. Looked up from germline, CDR1 is LGHNA and CDR2 is YSLEER. CDR3 nucleotides: TGCGCCAGCAGCCAAGACCACTCTGGAAACACCATATATTTT. It specifies CASSQDHSGNTIYF.

This clonotype was detected only a few times. The gene calls are TRBV27 and TRBJ2-1, with unresolved D. V was trimmed by 3 bases and J by 4 bases, leaving 7 bases between them. The CDR3 spans 13 residues. Germline CDR1 MNHEY, CDR2 SMNVEV (reference sequence). In DNA, the CDR3 is TGTGCCAGCAGTTTGAACAGATACAATGAGCAGTTCTTC. Translation: CASSLNRYNEQFF.

This clonotype appeared a single time. The genes are TRBV28 and TRBJ2-7; unclear D gene. Germline V gene sequence: CDR1 MDHEN, CDR2 SYDVKM. V was pared by 3 bases and J by 7 bases, with 4 bases between. The CDR3 is made up of 10 amino acids. The CDR3 spells CASSFPEQYF. The CDR3 region has the DNA TGTGCCAGCAGTTTCCCTGAGCAGTACTTC.

The sample holds a few counts of this clonotype. This chain uses TRBV18 with TRBJ2-5; possible D gene TRBD1, 7 bases. The CDR3 contains 15 residues. With 3 bases removed from V and 4 bases from J, the gap between germline ends came to 15 bases. Germline loops: CDR1 KGHSH, CDR2 LQKENI. This CDR3 reads CASSPPTGRRETQYF. CDR3 DNA sequence: TGTGCCAGCTCACCTCCGACAGGGAGGAGAGAGACCCAGTACTTC.

In its sample, this clonotype was seen a few times. The chain is built from TRBV11-1 and TRBJ2-6, with D unresolved. Germline V gives CDR1 SGHAT, CDR2 FQDESV (reference sequence). CDR3 size: 14 residues. V shed 5 bases and J shed 5 bases, with 10 bases lying between them. As DNA, the CDR3 is TGTGCCAGCAGCGACCTTTTCTGGGCCAACGTCCTGACTTTC. Translated: CASSDLFWANVLTF.

The rearrangement links TRBV12-3 or TRBV12-4 to TRBJ1-3; D is unclear. V lost 5 bases and J 4 bases, leaving 12 bases between the germline ends. The CDR3 is 14 residues long. Here the CDR3 reads CASSPTDLGNTIYF. The CDR3 nucleotides are TGTGCCAGCAGTCCTACCGACTTAGGAAACACCATATATTTT.

The chain recombines TRBV29-1 with TRBJ2-3; D unresolved. V was shortened by 4 bases and J by 2 bases, with 4 bases between the two germline ends. The V gene's germline CDR1 is SQVTM and CDR2 ANQGSEA. The CDR3 contains 11 residues. CDR3 in DNA: TGCAGCGTTGGCTTCACAGATACGCAGTATTTT. Its protein product is CSVGFTDTQYF.

The chain is built from TRBV20-1 and TRBJ1-6, with 7 bases fitting TRBD1. The CDR3 contains 16 residues. The ends lost 2 bases at V and 3 bases at J; junction bases unmatched: 7. Germline assignment: CDR1 DFQATT and CDR2 SNEGSKA (reference sequence). CDR3 nucleotides: TGCAGTGCTAGAAAGGGGGGGGACAGCTATAATTCACCCCTCCACTTT. It codes for CSARKGGDSYNSPLHF.

The gene calls are TRBV20-1 and TRBJ2-7, with 7 bases aligning to TRBD1. V lost 6 bases, J lost 4 bases, and 6 bases stayed unmatched. CDR3 length: 12 amino acids. From germline, CDR1 is DFQATT and CDR2 SNEGSKA (reference sequence). The CDR3 DNA sequence: TGCAGTGCAGGGGACAGTGAGTACGAGCAGTACTTC. Translated, it gives CSAGDSEYEQYF.

To note about this clonotype: Being one base from a much bigger clone, this may be a read error. The V and J genes are TRBV7-7 and TRBJ2-5, with 8 bases aligning to TRBD1. CDR3 size: 14 residues. Germline CDR1 reads SSHAT; CDR2 reads FNYEAQ (reference sequence). In DNA form, the CDR3 reads TGTGTCAGCAGCTTAGGGACAGGACAAGAGACCCAGTACTTC. It is translated as CVSSLGTGQETQYF.

By share, this clonotype ranks as medium-sized (0.01 to 0.1%). This chain joins TRBV28 and TRBJ2-4; D gene uncertain. V was pared by 2 bases and J by 0 bases, with 8 bases between. Per germline, CDR1 MDHEN and CDR2 SYDVKM. The CDR3 is 15 residues long. The CDR3 nucleotides read TGTGCCAGCAGTTTACGGCATGTAGCCAAAAACATTCAGTACTTC. This translates into CASSLRHVAKNIQYF.

The V call is TRBV20-1, the J call TRBJ2-2; D gene ambiguous. The CDR3 length is 14 residues. Germline CDR1 and CDR2: DFQATT and SNEGSKA (reference sequence). Trimming shortened V by 2 bases and J by 5 bases, and 12 bases separated the two germline ends. For the CDR3, the DNA is TGCAGTGCTAGACGACGGTCGGGTACCGGGGAGCTGTTTTTT. It codes for CSARRRSGTGELFF.

This sequence joins TRBV28 and TRBJ2-7, with 7 bases that match TRBD1. The junction had 7 bases not matched to a gene; V was cut back by 7 bases and J by 1 base. The CDR3 runs to 14 residues. Germline CDR1 reads MDHEN; CDR2 reads SYDVKM. The DNA for the CDR3 is TGTGCCAGCACCTCGGGACAGCCGTCCTACGAGCAGTACTTC. It specifies CASTSGQPSYEQYF.

Only a few counts were recorded for this clonotype. The V and J genes are TRBV18 and TRBJ2-4; no clear D. The CDR3 is 16 residues long. The V gene's germline CDR1 is KGHSH and CDR2 LQKENI. Trimming left V 3 bases short and J 0 bases short, with 12 bases between. CDR3 DNA: TGTGCCAGCTCACCCCCGACGGGCATAGCCAAAAACATTCAGTACTTC. This sequence encodes CASSPPTGIAKNIQYF.

The table lists this clonotype with a few counts. V and J are TRBV18 and TRBJ2-1, with 12 bases that match TRBD2. CDR1 and CDR2 from the germline V gene are KGHSH and LQKENI. J gave up 5 bases and V 5 bases, and 7 bases lay outside the gene matches. CDR3 length: 16 residues. CDR3 sequence reads: CASSAPSGGANNEQFF. The DNA of the CDR3 is TGTGCCAGCTCAGCCCCTAGCGGGGGGGCCAACAATGAGCAGTTCTTC.

This clonotype was seen repeatedly, ten times or more. V is TRBV21-1 and J is TRBJ1-1; TRBD1, the table's D call, was not compared with the DNA. TRBV21-1 is given as a pseudogene. This CDR3 is built from 14 residues. The CDR3 protein is CARTPQILNTEAFF. CDR3 nucleotides: TGTGCCAGGACCCCCCAAATCCTTAACACTGAAGCTTTCTTT.

Comments on this clonotype: A much bigger clone sits one base away, suggesting this may be a read error. V gene TRBV3-1 combines with J gene TRBJ2-5; 9 nucleotides line up with TRBD2. The length of the CDR3 is 15 residues. Germline V CDR1 and CDR2: LGHDT, YNNKEL (reference sequence). With V trimmed by 1 base and J by 4 bases, 4 bases remained unmatched. Here the CDR3 reads CASSQVSSGVETQYF. In DNA form, the CDR3 reads TGTGCCAGCAGCCAAGTTTCTAGCGGGGTAGAGACCCAGTACTTC.

This clonotype was seen a few times. The J gene is TRBJ2-3, the V gene TRBV18; no reliable D call. V lost 2 bases to trimming and J lost 0 bases, with 6 bases between them. The CDR3 extends over 14 amino acids. Germline values: CDR1 KGHSH, CDR2 LQKENI. The DNA of the CDR3 is TGTGCCAGCTCACCAGCATCTAGCACAGATACGCAGTATTTT. Amino acids: CASSPASSTDTQYF.

The chain links TRBV9 to TRBJ2-7; TRBD2 agrees at 7 bases. CDR1 is SGDLS, CDR2 YYNGEE, per germline. After removal of 4 bases from V and 0 bases from J, the junction contained 4 bases not matched to a gene. The CDR3 totals 14 residues. The CDR3 is CASSPRDYSYEQYF. The CDR3 nucleotides are TGTGCCAGCAGCCCCCGGGACTACTCCTACGAGCAGTACTTC.

The chain joins TRBV28 to TRBJ1-2, with D unresolved. The V end was cut by 5 bases, the J end by 4 bases, with 8 bases between. From germline, CDR1 is MDHEN and CDR2 SYDVKM. This CDR3 contains 12 residues. Written as DNA, the CDR3 is TGTGCCAGCAGTCGCCCCAGCTATGGCTACACCTTC. Amino acids: CASSRPSYGYTF.

This clonotype showed up just a few times. The chain combines TRBV6-6 with TRBJ2-3; TRBD1 agrees at 11 bases. V lost 5 bases, J lost 1 base, and 8 bases stayed unmatched. This CDR3 has 17 amino acids. CDR1 is MNHNY, CDR2 SVGAGI, per germline (reference sequence). For the CDR3, the DNA is TGTGCCAGCAGTGCCGGACAGGGGGCCGCCGGCACAGATACGCAGTATTTT. Its protein product is CASSAGQGAAGTDTQYF.

The chain joins TRBV9 to TRBJ2-1, with D unresolved. The CDR3 is made up of 13 amino acids. Per germline, CDR1 SGDLS and CDR2 YYNGEE. The V gene lost 4 bases and the J gene lost 4 bases, with 9 bases spanning the gap. CDR3: CASSPPSYNEQFF. The CDR3 DNA is TGTGCCAGCAGCCCGCCAAGTTACAATGAGCAGTTCTTC.

This chain connects TRBV6-5 to TRBJ2-3, with D maybe TRBD2 (6 bases). The CDR3 length is 13 residues. Germline CDR1 is MNHEY and CDR2 is SVGAGI. Trimming left V 2 bases short and J 4 bases short, with 7 bases between. The CDR3 nucleotides are TGTGCCAGCAGTTACGCGGGGCCAGATACGCAGTATTTT. It is translated as CASSYAGPDTQYF.

The V gene is TRBV18, the J gene TRBJ1-1, with 11 positions matching TRBD1. The CDR3 has 15 amino acids. Germline trimming cut 3 bases from V and 3 bases from J; bases unmatched to any gene: 3. From germline, CDR1 is KGHSH and CDR2 LQKENI. CDR3 sequence (DNA): TGTGCCAGCTCACCCAGGACAGGGGGCCACACTGAAGCTTTCTTT. Translation: CASSPRTGGHTEAFF.

As for this clonotype: An end of the junction does not agree with germline; a read error may underlie this. The chain combines TRBV7-2 with TRBJ1-1; D call uncertain. The CDR3 runs 11 residues. Germline loops: CDR1 SGHTA, CDR2 FQGNSA. CDR3 region: CASRLNAEAFF. DNA for the CDR3: TGTGCCAGCAGGTTGAACGCTGAAGCTTTCTTT.

The chain joins TRBV5-1 to TRBJ2-1; tentatively, D is TRBD1 or TRBD2 (5 bases each). The CDR3 length is 14 residues. V lost 4 bases, J lost 8 bases, and 16 bases lay in between. Germline V gene lookup returns CDR1 SGHRS and CDR2 YFSETQ. The CDR3 spells CASSQGAVSDEQFF. The CDR3 coding sequence is TGCGCCAGCAGCCAGGGAGCGGTCTCGGATGAGCAGTTCTTC.

The chain employs TRBV24-1 and TRBJ2-6; 8 bases agree with TRBD1. The CDR3 is made up of 20 amino acids. V lost 3 bases and J lost 0; bases outside the gene matches: 12. Germline V lookup: CDR1 KGHDR, CDR2 SFDVKD. The CDR3 DNA reads as TGTGCCACCAGTGATATCAACTCCGGGACAGGTAACTCTGGGGCCAACGTCCTGACTTTC. Its protein product is CATSDINSGTGNSGANVLTF.

This clonotype was seen a few times. This chain links TRBV20-1 with TRBJ2-1; no definite D call. This CDR3 is built from 12 residues. The V gene lost 2 bases and the J gene lost 8 bases, with 10 bases spanning the gap. Germline loops: CDR1 DFQATT, CDR2 SNEGSKA (reference sequence). CDR3 nucleotides: TGCAGTGCTAGAAGTAGGTACGATGAGCAGTTCTTC. Amino acid sequence: CSARSRYDEQFF.

This clonotype was found many times. V and J are TRBV5-1 and TRBJ2-1; no firm D call. This CDR3 spans 14 amino acids. V was clipped by 4 bases and J by 2 bases, with 10 bases between them. Germline assignment: CDR1 SGHRS and CDR2 YFSETQ. The CDR3 loop reads CASSPDPAYNEQFF. The CDR3 bases are TGCGCCAGCAGCCCGGACCCCGCCTACAATGAGCAGTTCTTC.